Sequencing of this T cell receptor beta chain was carried out in a study of blood T cell repertoires in COVID-19. Study overall: COVID-19 samples collected from the United States, Italy and Spain covered acute and convalescent phases. Sample material is recorded as cDNA or gDNA derived from T cells, B-cell-depleted T cells, or PBMCs.

The authors' processing: The assay estimated nucleated cells by amplifying reference gene primers. TCRdb's table, derived via immunoSEQ multiplex PCR, lists solely in-frame clones and lacks some. V and J calls and clone size come straight from that table; D and trimming were deduced from the DNA. Among about 270,000 clones listed, about 80% were seen once. The CDR3 totals 12 residues. CDR1 and CDR2 from the germline V gene are LGHDT and YNNKEL (reference sequence). V was cut by 3 bases and J by 3 bases, with 6 bases left in between. The chain employs TRBV3-1 (or the pseudogene TRBV3-2) and TRBJ2-7; D unresolved. The specimen was peripheral blood. The receptor was derived from a human donor in a cohort sampled during active COVID-19. In DNA, the CDR3 is TGTGCCAGCAGCCACGCAGACTACGAGCAGTACTTC. Its protein is CASSHADYEQYF.